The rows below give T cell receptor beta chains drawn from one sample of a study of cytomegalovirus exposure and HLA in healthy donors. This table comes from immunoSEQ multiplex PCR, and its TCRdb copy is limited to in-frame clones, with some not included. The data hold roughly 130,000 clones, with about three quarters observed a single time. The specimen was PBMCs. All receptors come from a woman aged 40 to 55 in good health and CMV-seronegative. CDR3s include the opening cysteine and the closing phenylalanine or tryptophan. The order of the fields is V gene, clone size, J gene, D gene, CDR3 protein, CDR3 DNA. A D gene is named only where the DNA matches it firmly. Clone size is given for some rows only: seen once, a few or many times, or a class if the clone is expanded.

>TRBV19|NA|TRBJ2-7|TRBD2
CASSGTRIGEQYF
TGTGCCAGTTCCGGGACTAGGATTGGCGAGCAGTACTTC
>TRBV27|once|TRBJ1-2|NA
CASSLSVGGTYGYTF
TGTGCCAGCAGTTTATCGGTAGGGGGTACCTATGGCTACACCTTC
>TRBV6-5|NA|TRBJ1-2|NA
CASIPTTATNYGYTF
TGTGCCAGCATTCCAACGACAGCTACTAACTATGGCTACACCTTC
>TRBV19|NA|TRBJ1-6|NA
CASSMTDYGYNSPLHF
TGTGCCAGTAGTATGACAGATTACGGCTATAATTCACCCCTCCACTTT
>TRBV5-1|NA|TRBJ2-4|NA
CASSLSGEGNIQYF
TGCGCCAGCAGCTTGTCAGGGGAAGGAAACATTCAGTACTTC
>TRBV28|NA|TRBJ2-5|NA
CASSLAGALGETQYF
TGTGCCAGCAGTTTAGCAGGCGCCCTTGGAGAGACCCAGTACTTC
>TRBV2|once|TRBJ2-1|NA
CASSEGLKANEQFF
TGTGCCAGCAGTGAGGGGCTAAAGGCGAATGAGCAGTTCTTC
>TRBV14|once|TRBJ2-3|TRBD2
CASSQVLSGSMDTQYF
TGTGCCAGCAGCCAAGTATTGAGCGGGAGCATGGATACGCAGTATTTT
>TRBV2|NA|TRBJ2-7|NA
CASRSDQVGEQYF
TGTGCCAGCAGATCCGACCAGGTTGGGGAGCAGTACTTC
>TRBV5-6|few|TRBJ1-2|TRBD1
CASSSTGGTGYTF
TGTGCCAGCAGCTCGACAGGGGGAACTGGCTACACCTTC
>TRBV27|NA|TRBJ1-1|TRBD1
CASSLRGQGFYGTEAFF
TGTGCCAGCAGTTTAAGGGGACAGGGGTTTTATGGCACTGAAGCTTTCTTT
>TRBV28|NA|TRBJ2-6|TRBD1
CASRRTGPSGANVLTF
TGTGCCAGCAGGCGGACAGGGCCCTCTGGGGCCAACGTCCTGACTTTC
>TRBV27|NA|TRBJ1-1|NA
CASNLLGGTEAFF
TGTGCCAGCAATCTGTTAGGGGGCACTGAAGCTTTCTTT
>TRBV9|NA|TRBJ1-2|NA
CASSVVGLEEYGYTF
TGTGCCAGCAGCGTAGTGGGACTCGAGGAGTATGGCTACACCTTC
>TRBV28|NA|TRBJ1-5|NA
CASSPGAAGNQPQHF
TGTGCCAGCAGCCCAGGGGCCGCGGGCAATCAGCCCCAGCATTTT
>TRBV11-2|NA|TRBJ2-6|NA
CASSLDFPGAGANVLTF
TGTGCCAGCAGCTTAGATTTTCCCGGGGCTGGGGCCAACGTCCTGACTTTC
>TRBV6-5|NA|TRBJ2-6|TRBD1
CASSSRGFANGLTF
TGTGCCAGCAGTTCCAGGGGGTTTGCCAACGGCCTGACTTTC
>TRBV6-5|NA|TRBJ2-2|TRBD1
CASSYSRTGMSGELFF
TGTGCCAGCAGTTACTCCCGGACAGGGATGTCCGGGGAGCTGTTTTTT
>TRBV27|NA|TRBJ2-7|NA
CASVRQGPSGEQYF
TGTGCCAGCGTAAGGCAGGGGCCCTCTGGCGAACAGTACTTC
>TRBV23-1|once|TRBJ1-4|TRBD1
CASTPNRDRNEKLFF
TGCGCCAGCACCCCTAACCGGGACAGGAATGAAAAACTGTTTTTT
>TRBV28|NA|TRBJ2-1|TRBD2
CAIGTSGGEQFF
TGTGCCATCGGGACTAGCGGGGGTGAGCAGTTCTTC
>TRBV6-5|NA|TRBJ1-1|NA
CASKVAGAWTEAFF
TGTGCCAGCAAAGTAGCAGGGGCGTGGACTGAAGCTTTCTTT